The rows below give T cell receptor beta chains drawn from one sample of a study of CD8+ T cells in alopecia areata. Measured with immunoSEQ multiplex PCR; TCRdb has only the in-frame clones, and not every one. The sample has 30,000 to 35,000 clones; 55% are singletons. Specimen: NKG2D-high CD8+ T cells sorted from blood. The source is a human donor with alopecia areata. CDR3s include the opening cysteine and the closing phenylalanine or tryptophan. D genes are given only for firm matches. A row's size may be missing; if present it is once, few, many or a size class.

NA	TRBJ2-7	NA	TRBV14	CASSRGPGRHEQYF	TGTGCCAGCAGCCGCGGGCCCGGGCGTCACGAGCAGTACTTC
NA	TRBJ2-1	TRBD2	TRBV7-2	CASSLAIATSGRAVYNEQFF	TGTGCCAGCAGCTTAGCAATCGCGACTAGCGGGAGGGCCGTCTACAATGAGCAGTTCTTC
few	TRBJ2-5	TRBD1	TRBV15	CATSTGQGPETQYF	TGTGCCACCAGCACTGGACAGGGACCAGAGACCCAGTACTTC
NA	TRBJ2-5	NA	TRBV6-5	CASSPFEAGGETQYF	TGTGCCAGCAGTCCGTTCGAGGCCGGTGGGGAGACCCAGTACTTC
few	TRBJ2-1	NA	TRBV29-1	CSINYNEQFF	TGCAGCATCAACTACAATGAGCAGTTCTTC
NA	TRBJ2-7	NA	TRBV6-4	CASSRTVKDPIFF	TGTGCCAGCAGTCGGACAGTGAAAGACCCAATATTCTTC
NA	TRBJ1-3	NA	TRBV6-5	CASAQSSGNTIYF	TGTGCCAGTGCACAAAGCTCTGGAAACACCATATATTTT
NA	TRBJ1-2	NA	TRBV10-3	CATPGDQTNNYGYTF	TGTGCCACCCCCGGTGACCAGACGAATAACTATGGCTACACCTTC
few	TRBJ2-7	NA	TRBV4-2	CASSQDGDEQYF	TGTGCCAGCAGCCAAGACGGGGACGAGCAGTACTTC
few	TRBJ1-2	NA	TRBV19	CASSIGQMNGYTF	TGTGCCAGTAGTATTGGGCAGATGAATGGCTACACCTTC
NA	TRBJ2-7	NA	TRBV10-3	CAISEPGRVYEQYF	TGTGCCATCAGTGAGCCCGGACGAGTCTACGAGCAGTACTTC
few	TRBJ1-1	TRBD1	TRBV7-6	CASSLKTGTGKLGTEAFF	TGTGCCAGCAGCTTAAAAACCGGGACAGGGAAGTTGGGCACTGAAGCTTTCTTT
NA	TRBJ2-7	NA	TRBV2	CASSEGGTSAYEQYF	TGTGCCAGCAGTGAAGGGGGGACCTCAGCCTACGAGCAGTACTTC
NA	TRBJ2-7	NA	TRBV27	CATAAPGRGEQYF	TGTGCCACCGCCGCCCCGGGCCGTGGGGAGCAGTACTTC
once	TRBJ2-1	NA	TRBV27	CASSPGPYNEQFF	TGTGCCAGCAGCCCGGGGCCCTACAATGAGCAGTTCTTC
few	TRBJ2-3	TRBD2	TRBV7-9	CASSPRGTKSADTQYF	TGTGCCAGCAGCCCAAGAGGGACTAAGAGTGCAGATACGCAGTATTTT
NA	TRBJ2-4	NA	TRBV4-3	CASSQGGRGLADKNIQYF	TGCGCCAGCAGCCAAGGGGGCCGGGGTTTGGCTGACAAAAACATTCAGTACTTC
NA	TRBJ2-6	NA	TRBV4-3	CASSQDRGGASGANVLTF	TGCGCCAGCAGCCAAGATAGGGGGGGCGCGTCTGGGGCCAACGTCCTGACTTTC
NA	TRBJ2-6	NA	TRBV28	CASSSTGGIGGANVLTF	TGTGCCAGCAGTTCTACCGGGGGCATTGGTGGGGCCAACGTCCTGACTTTC
NA	TRBJ2-1	TRBD2	TRBV7-7	CASSLGLAPNNEQFF	TGTGCCAGCAGCCTCGGACTAGCACCCAACAATGAGCAGTTCTTC
NA	TRBJ2-7	NA	TRBV10-3	CAISDDRSYEQYF	TGTGCCATCAGTGATGACCGGTCCTACGAGCAGTACTTC
NA	TRBJ1-1	NA	TRBV4-3	CASSQQAQNTEAFF	TGCGCCAGCAGCCAACAGGCCCAGAACACTGAAGCTTTCTTT
NA	TRBJ1-1	NA	TRBV4-1	CASSQGVGLNTEAFF	TGCGCCAGCAGCCAAGGTGTAGGGCTAAACACTGAAGCTTTCTTT
NA	TRBJ1-6	TRBD1	TRBV7-6	CASSFTGARDSPLHF	TGTGCCAGCAGCTTTACAGGGGCAAGGGATTCACCCCTCCACTTT
NA	TRBJ2-7	TRBD1	TRBV9	CASSVPLPGQGAYEQYF	TGTGCCAGCAGCGTTCCCCTCCCGGGACAGGGGGCCTACGAGCAGTACTTC
NA	TRBJ2-7	NA	TRBV11-2	CASSLRDYEQYF	TGTGCCAGCAGCCTCAGGGACTACGAGCAGTACTTC
few	TRBJ2-1	TRBD2	TRBV7-8	CASSPPRAGVHNEQFF	TGTGCCAGCAGCCCTCCGAGAGCGGGAGTCCACAATGAGCAGTTCTTC
once	TRBJ2-1	TRBD2	TRBV5-6	CASSLRTSGLYNEQFF	TGTGCCAGCAGCCTCCGGACTAGCGGATTATACAATGAGCAGTTCTTC
once	TRBJ1-5	NA	TRBV27	CASSFQYRVDQPQHF	TGTGCCAGCAGTTTTCAATACAGGGTTGATCAGCCCCAGCATTTT
NA	TRBJ1-2	TRBD1	TRBV18	CARGQGANYGYTF	TGTGCCAGGGGACAGGGGGCTAACTATGGCTACACCTTC
few	TRBJ2-5	NA	TRBV15	CATSSPGLGETQYF	TGTGCCACCAGCAGCCCAGGGTTGGGAGAGACCCAGTACTTC
NA	TRBJ2-1	NA	TRBV19	CASSIGYNEQFF	TGTGCCAGTAGTATCGGATACAATGAGCAGTTCTTC
NA	TRBJ1-5	NA	TRBV4-2	CASSQDEQGRSYSNQPQHF	TGTGCCAGCAGCCAAGATGAGCAGGGCAGGTCATATAGCAATCAGCCCCAGCATTTT
NA	TRBJ1-1	TRBD1	TRBV9	CASSVEGANTEAFF	TGTGCCAGCAGCGTAGAGGGGGCGAACACTGAAGCTTTCTTT
NA	TRBJ2-7	TRBD2	TRBV10-3	CAISVSGGLDEQYF	TGTGCCATCAGTGTTTCGGGAGGGCTCGACGAGCAGTACTTC
few	TRBJ2-1	NA	TRBV5-5	CASSSAYYHNEQFF	TGTGCCAGCAGCTCCGCATACTACCACAATGAGCAGTTCTTC
NA	TRBJ1-2	NA	TRBV30	CAWNSPNKKVYYGYTF	TGTGCCTGGAACAGCCCGAACAAGAAGGTTTACTATGGCTACACCTTC
NA	TRBJ2-7	NA	TRBV11-2	CASSFSGYEQYF	TGTGCCAGCAGCTTTTCTGGGTACGAGCAGTACTTC
NA	TRBJ1-1	NA	TRBV6-5	CASSRGVNTEAFF	TGTGCCAGCAGCAGGGGAGTGAACACTGAAGCTTTCTTT
NA	TRBJ1-1	NA	TRBV28	CASSLAMTGNTEAFF	TGTGCCAGCAGTTTAGCCATGACAGGGAACACTGAAGCTTTCTTT
few	TRBJ1-1	NA	TRBV6-4	CASRPGGDNTEAFF	TGTGCCAGCAGGCCCGGCGGGGACAACACTGAAGCTTTCTTT